Below are 18 T cell receptor beta chains sequenced from a single sample in a study of beta chain features in type 1 diabetes. Expressed TCRB transcripts were sequenced because the isolated RNA had all been reverse transcribed beforehand. Here immunoSEQ multiplex PCR was the method, and the copy in TCRdb shows in-frame clones only, minus some. This sample has 350,000 to 450,000 clones, with over 11% found just once. The sample comprised naive CD4+ T cells from blood. The receptor set was obtained from a man aged 25-45 years in good health.

This clone showed up just a few times. V is TRBV7-9 and J is TRBJ2-1; 7 bases are shared with TRBD2. The CDR3 is 15 residues long. The J segment lost 2 bases and the V segment lost 3 bases, leaving 4 bases of the junction unmatched. CDR1 and CDR2 (germline): SEHNR, FQNEAQ (reference sequence). CDR3 amino acids: CASSFPAGTYNEQFF. In nucleotides, the CDR3 is TGTGCCAGCAGCTTCCCAGCGGGGACCTACAATGAGCAGTTCTTC. The full variable domain, rest sourced from reference TRBV7-9 and TRBJ2-1, is DTGVSQNPRHKITKRGQNVTFRCDPISEHNRLYWYRQTLGQGPEFLTYFQNEAQLEKSRLLSDRFSAERPKGSFSTLEIQRTEQGDSAMYLCASSFPAGTYNEQFFGPGTRLTVL.

The table lists this clone with a few counts. Other nucleotide sequences from this sample produce the same CDR3. The V call is TRBV4-3, the J call TRBJ2-1; no clear D. Germline CDR1 reads LGHNA; CDR2 reads YSLEER. The CDR3 is 15 amino acids. Trimming shortened V by 4 bases and J by 3 bases, and 13 bases separated the two germline ends. The CDR3 protein is CASSLNRVGYNEQFF. The CDR3 DNA sequence: TGCGCCAGCAGCCTCAATCGTGTCGGCTACAATGAGCAGTTCTTC.

This clone has just a few counts. This sequence joins TRBV30 and TRBJ2-7, with a tentative D call TRBD1 (6 bases). Trimming shortened V by 1 base and J by 3 bases, and 10 bases separated the two germline ends. In germline, CDR1 is GTSNPN, CDR2 SVGIG (reference sequence). This CDR3 has 13 residues. CDR3: CAWSAGHYYEQYV. The CDR3 DNA reads as TGTGCCTGGAGTGCGGGACATTACTACGAGCAGTACGTC.

This clone was observed a few times. The gene calls are TRBV7-9 and TRBJ1-4; D is uncertain. The germline V gene has CDR1 SEHNR and CDR2 FQNEAQ (reference sequence). The CDR3 is 12 amino acids. V was clipped by 5 bases and J by 5 bases, with 6 bases between them. The CDR3 loop is CASSRTNEKLFF. The CDR3 DNA is TGTGCCAGCAGCAGGACCAATGAAAAACTGTTTTTT. Full variable domain (outside the CDR3, taken from reference TRBV7-9 and TRBJ1-4): DTGVSQNPRHKITKRGQNVTFRCDPISEHNRLYWYRQTLGQGPEFLTYFQNEAQLEKSRLLSDRFSAERPKGSFSTLEIQRTEQGDSAMYLCASSRTNEKLFFGSGTQLSVL.

This clone was observed a few times. This chain uses TRBV9 with TRBJ1-1; D is uncertain. The germline CDR1 and CDR2 sequences are SGDLS and YYNGEE. The CDR3 length is 15 residues. V shed 0 bases and J shed 1 base, with 10 bases lying between them. The CDR3 reads CASSVDPQPNTEAFF. Written as DNA, the CDR3 is TGTGCCAGCAGCGTAGACCCCCAGCCGAACACTGAAGCTTTCTTT.

This clone has more than one count but fewer than ten. This chain uses TRBV14 with TRBJ2-1; 9 bases are a match to TRBD2. V dropped 0 bases and J dropped 11; count of bases not matched to a gene: 5. The germline gives CDR1 SGHDN, CDR2 FVKESK. CDR3 length: 14 amino acids. DNA of the CDR3: TGTGCCAGCAGCCAAGATCAGGGACTAGCCCAGCAGTTCTTC. Its protein product is CASSQDQGLAQQFF.

In this sample, this clone turned up a few times. This chain joins TRBV30 and TRBJ2-4, with no clear D. Trimming cost V 2 bases and J 0 bases, with 14 bases left between them. The germline V gene encodes CDR1 GTSNPN and CDR2 SVGIG (reference sequence). The CDR3 runs to 16 residues. The chain's CDR3 is CAWSYDKPSAKNIQYF. For the CDR3, the DNA is TGTGCCTGGAGTTATGACAAGCCCTCAGCCAAAAACATTCAGTACTTC.

In this sample, this clone turned up a few times. The V call is TRBV29-1, the J call TRBJ1-2, with D possibly TRBD1 on 6 matching bases. Trimming removed 4 bases at V and 3 bases at J, with 12 bases between. The CDR3 has 13 residues. The germline CDR1 and CDR2 sequences are SQVTM and ANQGSEA. CDR3 coding DNA: TGCAGCGTTGTTGGGGGGCCCGACTATGGCTACACCTTC. Translation: CSVVGGPDYGYTF.

The chain couples TRBV27 to TRBJ1-1; maybe TRBD1 (5 bases). V was cut by 6 bases and J by 6 bases, with 14 bases left in between. The length of the CDR3 is 13 residues. Germline V gene lookup returns CDR1 MNHEY and CDR2 SMNVEV (reference sequence). CDR3 residues: CASRLQVLSEAFF. CDR3 nucleotide sequence: TGTGCCAGCAGACTACAGGTTCTCTCTGAAGCTTTCTTT.

This clone was observed a handful of times. The chain is built from TRBV6-1 and TRBJ2-5; D is unresolved. The germline CDR1 and CDR2 sequences are MNHNS and SASEGT. CDR3 length: 13 amino acids. Between the trimmed V and J ends, which lost 5 bases and 3 bases, there was a span of 10 bases. As DNA, the CDR3 is TGTGCCAGCAGTCGCCTCTTCGAAGAGACCCAGTACTTC. Its protein is CASSRLFEETQYF.

V usage is TRBV27 and J usage is TRBJ2-3; 12 bases fit TRBD2. J lost 2 bases, V lost 6 bases, and 9 bases had no gene match. The CDR3 spans 17 residues. Germline CDR1 reads MNHEY; CDR2 reads SMNVEV (reference sequence). Here the CDR3 reads CASRTSGSPSPTDTQYF. CDR3 nucleotide sequence: TGTGCCAGCAGGACTAGCGGGAGCCCCTCCCCCACAGATACGCAGTATTTT.

J is TRBJ2-1 and V is TRBV30, with a possible D match to TRBD2 (5 bases). V was clipped by 4 bases and J by 0 bases, with 7 bases between them. Germline CDR1 reads GTSNPN; CDR2 reads SVGIG (reference sequence). The CDR3 runs to 13 residues. The CDR3: CAWTGSSYNEQFF. DNA for the CDR3: TGTGCCTGGACGGGGAGCTCCTACAATGAGCAGTTCTTC. The full variable domain, completed using reference TRBV30 and TRBJ2-1, is SQTIHQWPATLVQPVGSPLSLECTVEGTSNPNLYWYRQAAGRGLQLLFYSVGIGQISSEVPQNLSASRPQDRQFILSSKKLLLSDSGFYLCAWTGSSYNEQFFGPGTRLTVL.

This clone was detected only a few times. The rearrangement links TRBV14 to TRBJ1-6; no clear D gene. The length of the CDR3 is 15 residues. V was pared by 0 bases and J by 6 bases, with 9 bases between. Germline CDR1 and CDR2: SGHDN and FVKESK. The CDR3 loop reads CASSQDFAPNSPLHF. CDR3 in DNA: TGTGCCAGCAGCCAAGATTTTGCGCCTAATTCACCCCTCCACTTT.

This rearrangement joins TRBV30 to TRBJ1-1; D perhaps matches TRBD1 (6 bases). The germline V gene has CDR1 GTSNPN and CDR2 SVGIG (reference sequence). CDR3 size: 13 residues. Trimming stripped 3 bases from V and 10 bases from J, with 18 bases between. The CDR3 protein is CAWRGGYSAGAFF. CDR3 sequence (DNA): TGTGCCTGGAGAGGGGGTTATTCCGCGGGAGCTTTCTTT.

This clone was counted ten times or more. The V gene is TRBV29-1, the J gene TRBJ2-5; no firm D call. V lost 3 bases, J lost 4 bases, and 6 bases lay in between. Germline lookup yields CDR1 SQVTM and CDR2 ANQGSEA. The CDR3 totals 11 residues. In DNA, the CDR3 is TGCAGCGTTGAGATAGGAGAGACCCAGTACTTC. Translating it yields CSVEIGETQYF. Full variable domain (rest looked up from reference TRBV29-1 and TRBJ2-5): SAVISQKPSRDICQRGTSLTIQCQVDSQVTMMFWYRQQPGQSLTLIATANQGSEATYESGFVIDKFPISRPNLTFSTLTVSNMSPEDSSIYLCSVEIGETQYFGPGTRLLVL.

This clone occurred a few times. The chain has TRBV29-1 and TRBJ2-5; TRBD1 is a possible D gene (5 bases). CDR1 SQVTM and CDR2 ANQGSEA come from the germline V gene. Deletions cut 6 bases from V and 4 bases from J, with 9 bases between. The CDR3 sequence is 11 residues long. The CDR3 loop reads CSVRVRETQYF. The CDR3 nucleotides are TGCAGCGTCAGGGTGAGAGAGACCCAGTACTTC.

The chain joins TRBV29-1 to TRBJ1-2; possible D gene TRBD1, 5 bases. The V end was cut by 6 bases, the J end by 5 bases, with 19 bases between. Germline V gene data show CDR1 as SQVTM and CDR2 as ANQGSEA. CDR3 size: 14 residues. CDR3 nucleotide sequence: TGCAGCGTCGGGGACGCACAATTGTATTATGGCTACACCTTC. As protein: CSVGDAQLYYGYTF.

This clone occurred a few times. The junction and the germline gene differ at one end; a read error may be behind it. The chain employs TRBV6-1 and TRBJ2-7; tentatively, D is TRBD1 (6 bases). CDR1 is MNHNS, CDR2 SASEGT, per germline. The CDR3 totals 10 residues. In DNA form, the CDR3 reads TGTGCCAGCAGTCGGGACAAGATCGCCTTC. Its translation: CASSRDKIAF.